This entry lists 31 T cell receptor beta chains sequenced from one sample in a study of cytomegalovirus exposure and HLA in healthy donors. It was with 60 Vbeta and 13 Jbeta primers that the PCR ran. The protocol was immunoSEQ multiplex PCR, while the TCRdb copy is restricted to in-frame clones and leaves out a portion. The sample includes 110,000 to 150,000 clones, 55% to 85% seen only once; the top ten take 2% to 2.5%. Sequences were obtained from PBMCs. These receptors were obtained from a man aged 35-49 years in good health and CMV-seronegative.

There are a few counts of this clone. CDR3 in amino acids: CASNLAGETQYF. In nucleotides, the CDR3 is TGTGCCAGTAATTTGGCGGGGGAGACCCAGTACTTC. The V gene is TRBV19, the J gene TRBJ2-5; TRBD2 is a possible D gene (6 bases). The CDR3 sequence is 12 residues long. Trimming removed 7 bases at V and 5 bases at J, with 11 bases between. The germline V gene encodes CDR1 LNHDA and CDR2 SQIVND (reference sequence).

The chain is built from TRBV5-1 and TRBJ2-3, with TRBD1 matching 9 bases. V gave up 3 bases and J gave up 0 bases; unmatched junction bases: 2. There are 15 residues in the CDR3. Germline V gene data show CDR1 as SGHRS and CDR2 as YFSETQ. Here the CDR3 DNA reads TGCGCCAGCAGCTGGGGACAGGGAAGCACAGATACGCAGTATTTT. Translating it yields CASSWGQGSTDTQYF.

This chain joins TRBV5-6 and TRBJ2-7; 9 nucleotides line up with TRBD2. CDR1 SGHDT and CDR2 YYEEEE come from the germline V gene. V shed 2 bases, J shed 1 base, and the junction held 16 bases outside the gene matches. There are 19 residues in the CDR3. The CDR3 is CASSFTPGLAVSRSYEQYF. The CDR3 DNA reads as TGTGCCAGCAGCTTCACACCGGGACTAGCTGTAAGTCGGTCCTACGAGCAGTACTTC.

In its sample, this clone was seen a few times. CDR3 protein: CASSPEGGLNIYTIYF. In DNA form, the CDR3 reads TGTGCCAGCAGCCCGGAAGGGGGCCTCAATATCTACACCATATATTTT. The chain uses TRBV7-8 and TRBJ1-3, with 7 nucleotides matching TRBD1. The ends lost 5 bases at V and 8 bases at J; junction bases unmatched: 15. This CDR3 comprises 16 residues. The germline V gene has CDR1 SGHVS and CDR2 FQNEAQ.

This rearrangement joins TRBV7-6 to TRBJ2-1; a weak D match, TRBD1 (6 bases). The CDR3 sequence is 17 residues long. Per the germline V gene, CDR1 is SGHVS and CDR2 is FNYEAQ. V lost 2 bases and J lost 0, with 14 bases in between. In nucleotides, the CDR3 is TGTGCCAGCAGCTTAAGGGGGACGGGCATCTCCTACAATGAGCAGTTCTTC. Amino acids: CASSLRGTGISYNEQFF.

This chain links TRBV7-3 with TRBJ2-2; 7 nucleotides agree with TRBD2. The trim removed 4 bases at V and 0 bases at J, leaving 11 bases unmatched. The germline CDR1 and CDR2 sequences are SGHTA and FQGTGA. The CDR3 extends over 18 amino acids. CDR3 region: CASSSPAWGTTNTGELFF. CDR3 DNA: TGTGCCAGCAGCTCCCCGGCTTGGGGGACTACGAACACCGGGGAGCTGTTTTTT.

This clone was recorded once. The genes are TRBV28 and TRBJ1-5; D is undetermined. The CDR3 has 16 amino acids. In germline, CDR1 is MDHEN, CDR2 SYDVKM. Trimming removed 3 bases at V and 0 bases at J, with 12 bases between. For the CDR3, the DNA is TGTGCCAGCAGTTTCCCCCCGGGGTATAGCAATCAGCCCCAGCATTTT. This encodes CASSFPPGYSNQPQHF.

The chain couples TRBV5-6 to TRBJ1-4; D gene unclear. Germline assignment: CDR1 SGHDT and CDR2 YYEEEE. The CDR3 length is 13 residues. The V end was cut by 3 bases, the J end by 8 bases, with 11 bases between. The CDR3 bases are TGTGCCAGCAGCTGGAGGGCGAGCGAAAAACTGTTTTTT. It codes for CASSWRASEKLFF. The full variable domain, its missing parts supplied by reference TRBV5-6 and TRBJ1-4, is DAGVTQSPTHLIKTRGQQVTLRCSPKSGHDTVSWYQQALGQGPQFIFQYYEEEERQRGNFPDRFSGHQFPNYSSELNVNALLLGDSALYLCASSWRASEKLFFGSGTQLSVL.

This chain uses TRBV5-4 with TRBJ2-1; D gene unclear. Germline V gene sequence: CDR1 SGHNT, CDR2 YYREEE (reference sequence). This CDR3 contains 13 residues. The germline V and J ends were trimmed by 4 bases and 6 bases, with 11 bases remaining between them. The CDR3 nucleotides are TGTGCCAGCAGCGATATCCTAACCAATGAGCAGTTCTTC. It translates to CASSDILTNEQFF.

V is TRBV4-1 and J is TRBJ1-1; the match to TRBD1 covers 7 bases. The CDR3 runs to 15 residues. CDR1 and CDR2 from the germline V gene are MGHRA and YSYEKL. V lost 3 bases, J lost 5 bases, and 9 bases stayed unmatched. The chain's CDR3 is CASSQRAQGWTEAFF. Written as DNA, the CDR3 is TGCGCCAGCAGCCAGCGCGCACAGGGGTGGACTGAAGCTTTCTTT.

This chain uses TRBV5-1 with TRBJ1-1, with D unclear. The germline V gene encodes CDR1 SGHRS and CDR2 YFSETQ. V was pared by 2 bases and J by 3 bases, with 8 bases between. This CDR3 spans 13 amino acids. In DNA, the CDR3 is TGCGCCAGCAGCTTCTCGGGAGACACTGAAGCTTTCTTT. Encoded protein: CASSFSGDTEAFF.

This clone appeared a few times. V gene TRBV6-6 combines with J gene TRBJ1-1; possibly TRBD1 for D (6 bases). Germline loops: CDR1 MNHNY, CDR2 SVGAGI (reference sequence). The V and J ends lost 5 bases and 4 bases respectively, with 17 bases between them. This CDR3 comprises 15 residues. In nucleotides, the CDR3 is TGTGCCAGCAGTCCGGCGGGGGGGCTACGCACTGAAGCTTTCTTT. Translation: CASSPAGGLRTEAFF.

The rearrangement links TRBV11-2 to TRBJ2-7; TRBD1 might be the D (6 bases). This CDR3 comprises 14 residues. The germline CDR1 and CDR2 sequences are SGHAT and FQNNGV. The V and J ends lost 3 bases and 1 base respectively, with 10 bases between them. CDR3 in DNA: TGTGCCAGCAGCTTCACAGGGTTATCCTACGAGCAGTACTTC. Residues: CASSFTGLSYEQYF.

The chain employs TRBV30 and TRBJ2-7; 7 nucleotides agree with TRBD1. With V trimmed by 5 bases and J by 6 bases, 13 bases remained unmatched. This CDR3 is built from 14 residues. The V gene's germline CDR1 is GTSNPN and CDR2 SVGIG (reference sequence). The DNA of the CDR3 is TGTGCCTGGGGCCCCGACAGGGAAATAGGCGAGCAGTACTTC. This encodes CAWGPDREIGEQYF.

As DNA, the CDR3 is TGTGCCAGCAGTTTAGTAAGGCAGCGGGAGTGGATGGCAGATACGCAGTATTTT. As protein: CASSLVRQREWMADTQYF. The genes are TRBV28 and TRBJ2-3, with 8 bases fitting TRBD2. The CDR3 spans 18 residues. Germline CDR1 is MDHEN and CDR2 is SYDVKM. The V segment lost 2 bases and the J segment 4 bases; nucleotides outside the gene matches: 14.

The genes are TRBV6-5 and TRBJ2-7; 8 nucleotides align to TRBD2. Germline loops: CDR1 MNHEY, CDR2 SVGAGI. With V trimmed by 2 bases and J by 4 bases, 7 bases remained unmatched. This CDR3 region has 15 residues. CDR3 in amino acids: CASSYGLAGGYEQYF. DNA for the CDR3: TGTGCCAGCAGTTACGGGCTAGCGGGTGGATACGAGCAGTACTTC.

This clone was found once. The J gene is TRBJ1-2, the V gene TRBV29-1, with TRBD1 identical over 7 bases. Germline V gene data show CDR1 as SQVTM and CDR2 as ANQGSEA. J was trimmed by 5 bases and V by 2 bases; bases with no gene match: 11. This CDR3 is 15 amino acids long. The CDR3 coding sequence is TGCAGCGTTGAACCCTCGACAGGGCAGGAGTATGGCTACACCTTC. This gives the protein CSVEPSTGQEYGYTF. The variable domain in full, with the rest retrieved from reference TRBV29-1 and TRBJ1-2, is SAVISQKPSRDICQRGTSLTIQCQVDSQVTMMFWYRQQPGQSLTLIATANQGSEATYESGFVIDKFPISRPNLTFSTLTVSNMSPEDSSIYLCSVEPSTGQEYGYTFGSGTRLTVV.

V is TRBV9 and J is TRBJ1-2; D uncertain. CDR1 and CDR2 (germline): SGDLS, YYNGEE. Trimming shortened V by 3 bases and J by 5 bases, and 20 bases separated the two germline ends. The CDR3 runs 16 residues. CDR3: CASSGLHGVSGYGYTF. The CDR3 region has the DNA TGTGCCAGCAGCGGGTTGCACGGGGTAAGCGGTTATGGCTACACCTTC.

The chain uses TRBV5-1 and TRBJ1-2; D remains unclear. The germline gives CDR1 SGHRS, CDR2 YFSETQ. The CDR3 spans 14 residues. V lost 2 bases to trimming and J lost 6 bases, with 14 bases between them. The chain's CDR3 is CASSFGVPSDGYTF. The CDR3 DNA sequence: TGCGCCAGCAGCTTCGGGGTTCCGAGCGATGGCTACACCTTC.

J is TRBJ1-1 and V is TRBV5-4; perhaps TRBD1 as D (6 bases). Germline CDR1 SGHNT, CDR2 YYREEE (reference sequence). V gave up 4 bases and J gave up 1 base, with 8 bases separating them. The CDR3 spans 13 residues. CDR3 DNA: TGTGCCAGCAGCCTCAGGGGGAACACTGAAGCTTTCTTT. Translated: CASSLRGNTEAFF.

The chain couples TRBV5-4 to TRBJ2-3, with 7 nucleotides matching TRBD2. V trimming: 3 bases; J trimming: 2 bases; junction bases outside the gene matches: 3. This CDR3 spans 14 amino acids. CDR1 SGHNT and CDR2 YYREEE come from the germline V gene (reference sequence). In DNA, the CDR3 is TGTGCCAGCAGCTGGGCGGGGGTCACAGATACGCAGTATTTT. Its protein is CASSWAGVTDTQYF.

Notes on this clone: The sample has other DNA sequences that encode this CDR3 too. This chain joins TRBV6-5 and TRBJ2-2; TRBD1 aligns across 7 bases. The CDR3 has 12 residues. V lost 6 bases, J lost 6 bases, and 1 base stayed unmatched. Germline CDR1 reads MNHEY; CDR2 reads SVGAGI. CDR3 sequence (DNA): TGTGCCAGCAGAACAGGGGCCGGGGAGCTGTTTTTT. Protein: CASRTGAGELFF.

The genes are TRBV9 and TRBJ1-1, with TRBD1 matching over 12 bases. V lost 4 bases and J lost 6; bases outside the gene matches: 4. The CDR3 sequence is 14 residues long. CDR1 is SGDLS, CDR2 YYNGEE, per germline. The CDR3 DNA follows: TGTGCCAGCAGCACTTGGGACAGGGGGCCTGAAGCTTTCTTT. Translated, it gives CASSTWDRGPEAFF.

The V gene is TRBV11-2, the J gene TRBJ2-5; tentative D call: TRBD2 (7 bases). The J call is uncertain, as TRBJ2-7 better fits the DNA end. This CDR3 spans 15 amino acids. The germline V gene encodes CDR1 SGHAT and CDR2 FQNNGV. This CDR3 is CASSLDWGGLNEQYF. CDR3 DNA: TGTGCCAGCAGCTTAGATTGGGGGGGGCTTAACGAGCAGTACTTC.

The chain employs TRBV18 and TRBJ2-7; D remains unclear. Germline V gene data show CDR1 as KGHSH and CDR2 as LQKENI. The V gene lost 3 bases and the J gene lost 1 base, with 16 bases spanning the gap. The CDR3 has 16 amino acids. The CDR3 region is CASSPNFLKSSYEQYF. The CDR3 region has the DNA TGTGCCAGCTCACCTAACTTCCTGAAAAGTTCCTACGAGCAGTACTTC.

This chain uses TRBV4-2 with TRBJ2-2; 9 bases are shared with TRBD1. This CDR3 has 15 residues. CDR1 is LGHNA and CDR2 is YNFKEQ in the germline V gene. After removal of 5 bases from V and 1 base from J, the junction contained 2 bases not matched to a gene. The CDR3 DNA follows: TGTGCCAGCAGCATGGACAGGGGGAACACCGGGGAGCTGTTTTTT. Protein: CASSMDRGNTGELFF.

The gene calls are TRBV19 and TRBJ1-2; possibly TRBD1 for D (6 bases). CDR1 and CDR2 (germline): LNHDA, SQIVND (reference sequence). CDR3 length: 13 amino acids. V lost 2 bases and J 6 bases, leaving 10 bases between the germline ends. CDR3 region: CASSINRVDGYTF. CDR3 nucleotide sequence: TGTGCCAGTAGTATAAACAGGGTTGATGGCTACACCTTC. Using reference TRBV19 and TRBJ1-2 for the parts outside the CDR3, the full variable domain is DGGITQSPKYLFRKEGQNVTLSCEQNLNHDAMYWYRQDPGQGLRLIYYSQIVNDFQKGDIAEGYSVSREKKESFPLTVTSAQKNPTAFYLCASSINRVDGYTFGSGTRLTVV.

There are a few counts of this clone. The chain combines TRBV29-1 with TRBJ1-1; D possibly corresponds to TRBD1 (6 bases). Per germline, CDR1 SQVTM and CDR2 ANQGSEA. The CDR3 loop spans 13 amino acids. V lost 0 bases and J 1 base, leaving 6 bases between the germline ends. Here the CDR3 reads CSVEEGGNTEAFF. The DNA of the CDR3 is TGCAGCGTTGAAGAAGGGGGGAACACTGAAGCTTTCTTT.

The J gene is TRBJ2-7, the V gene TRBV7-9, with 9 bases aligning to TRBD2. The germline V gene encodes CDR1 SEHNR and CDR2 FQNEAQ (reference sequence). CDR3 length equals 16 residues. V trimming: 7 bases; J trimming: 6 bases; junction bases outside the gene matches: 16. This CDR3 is CASTKPLGSGSFEQYF. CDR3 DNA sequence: TGTGCCAGCACCAAGCCCCTCGGTAGCGGGAGCTTCGAGCAGTACTTC.

For the CDR3, the DNA is TGTGCCAGCAGCGTAGTTGGGGGGGAGACTCAAGAGACCCAGTACTTC. Translation: CASSVVGGETQETQYF. The V gene is TRBV9, the J gene TRBJ2-5; 7 positions match TRBD2. The CDR3 has 16 amino acids. Germline loops: CDR1 SGDLS, CDR2 YYNGEE. The V segment lost 0 bases and the J segment 2 bases; nucleotides outside the gene matches: 7.

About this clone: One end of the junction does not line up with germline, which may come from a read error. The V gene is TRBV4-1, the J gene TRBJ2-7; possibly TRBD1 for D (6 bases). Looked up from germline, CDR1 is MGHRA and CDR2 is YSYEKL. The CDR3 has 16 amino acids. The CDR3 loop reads CASSPPGPGARYGQYF. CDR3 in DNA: TGCGCCAGCAGCCCCCCCGGGCCAGGGGCGCGATACGGGCAGTACTTC.